The entry below gives a single T cell receptor (beta chain) sequence along with its context. What this receptor recognizes is not known. No quality values exist for individual bases; no much larger clone is one base distant. This sample is part of a study of T cell responses to AZD1222 COVID-19 vaccine (dated by TCRdb to about 2021). About the study as a whole: TCR sequencing covered over 230 trial participants: 200 to 220 given two doses of AZD1222 and approximately 26 given two doses of MenACWY control vaccine. Trial participants were enrolled into age subgroups of 18-55, 56-69 and 70-plus years, which contained around 150, 28 and 57 TCR-sequenced participants, respectively.

The CDR3 regions of human TCRbeta chains were analyzed by immunosequencing. The published analysis was carried out like this. TCRs in the repertoires were matched against a reference library of SARS-CoV-2-specific TCRs that had been generated with the MIRA antigen-specificity platform. Breadth meant the fraction of unique TCRs that were SARS-CoV-2-associated, whereas depth meant the fraction of total T cells that were SARS-CoV-2-associated. Using the MIRA data, each spike-specific TCR was mapped to the spike region that the TCR reacts to and placed in a CD4 or CD8 class. Log10-transformed breadth and depth values were compared by one-way ANOVA with Sidak's multiple comparisons tests. Not all clones reach the TCRdb copy of this immuneACCESS table, which keeps in-frame sequences only. Checked studies attribute under half of the gap to unresolved V genes and leave the rest unexplained. V and J calls and clone size are as listed in that table; D and trimming were resolved from the DNA. Across this sample there are over 80,000 clones, with roughly nine tenths seen only once. The ten largest clones add up to around 8.4% of the sample.

CDR3 length: 15 amino acids, cysteine to phenylalanine. The retained sequence is limited to the CDR3, 45 bases, with the frame set at the first base. The trim is 3 bases for V and 5 bases for J, with a gap of 14 bases between the germline ends. CDR1 and CDR2 are drawn from the germline V gene: SGDLS, YYNGEE. The research as a whole found: Nearly half of unique spike-specific TCRs reportedly recognized epitopes outside regions mutated in the B.1.351 and B.1.1.7 variants. Because no samples from the day 14 peak response were available, repertoires could be characterized only after the peak T cell response. After two AZD1222 doses, both the breadth and the depth of spike-specific TCRs were significantly higher than at day 0 and than in MenACWY recipients. CD4 TCRs associated with the vaccine covered the entire spike protein, and the dominant responses were in regions 160-218 and 743-854. Most participants were white British and females outnumbered males, and the authors suggested that clonal diversity may have been underestimated. Conclusions about previously exposed vaccinees were limited because only a handful of AZD1222 recipients were SARS-CoV-2 seropositive at baseline. The 56-69-year group was small, and its depth increase did not reach significance, likely because of low power.

The label giving this sample's time point can be read as: about 28 days (+/-7) after the second vaccine dose. Because spike-specific TCR depth and breadth did not differ between the two schedules, AZD1222 recipients who got a second dose at roughly 4 weeks were pooled with those who got a second dose at roughly 12 weeks. The vaccinee samples were drawn from two UK trials, COV001 and COV002, one of which was a single-blind randomized controlled phase 2/3 trial testing AZD1222 (ChAdOx1 nCoV-19) in healthy adults. Trial participant PBMC samples were collected at day 0 and day 28 after the second dose for TCRbeta chain sequencing.

The sequences come from peripheral blood, collected 28 days after the second AZD1222 dose. The receptor was derived from an adult who received the AZD1222 COVID-19 vaccine. The sequence links TRBV9 to TRBJ2-2, with TRBD2 perhaps the D gene, on 7 matching bases. At the DNA level, the sequence is TGTGCCAGCAGCGCGGGGGGCTACTCGACCGGGGAGCTGTTTTTT. Translated, it reads CASSAGGYSTGELFF.